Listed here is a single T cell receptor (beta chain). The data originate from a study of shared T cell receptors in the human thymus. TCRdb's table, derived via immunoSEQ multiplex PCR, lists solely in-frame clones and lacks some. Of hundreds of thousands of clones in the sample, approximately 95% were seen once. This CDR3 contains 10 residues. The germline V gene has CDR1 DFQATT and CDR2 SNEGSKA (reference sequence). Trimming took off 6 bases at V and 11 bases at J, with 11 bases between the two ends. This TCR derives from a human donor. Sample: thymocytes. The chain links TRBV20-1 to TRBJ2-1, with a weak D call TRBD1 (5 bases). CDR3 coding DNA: TGCAGTGCCCCCAGACAGCAGCAGTTCTTC. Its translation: CSAPRQQQFF.